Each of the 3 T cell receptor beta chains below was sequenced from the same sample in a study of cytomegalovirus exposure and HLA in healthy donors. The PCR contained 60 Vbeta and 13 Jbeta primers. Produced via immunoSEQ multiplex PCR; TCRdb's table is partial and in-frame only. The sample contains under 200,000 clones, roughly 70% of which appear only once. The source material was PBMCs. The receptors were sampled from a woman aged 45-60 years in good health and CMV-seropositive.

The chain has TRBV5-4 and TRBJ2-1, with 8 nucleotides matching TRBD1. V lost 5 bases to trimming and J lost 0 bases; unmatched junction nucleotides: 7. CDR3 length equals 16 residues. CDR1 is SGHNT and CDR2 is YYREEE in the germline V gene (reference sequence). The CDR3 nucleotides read TGTGCCAGCAGGAGAAACAGGGGGAGCTCCTACAATGAGCAGTTCTTC. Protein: CASRRNRGSSYNEQFF.

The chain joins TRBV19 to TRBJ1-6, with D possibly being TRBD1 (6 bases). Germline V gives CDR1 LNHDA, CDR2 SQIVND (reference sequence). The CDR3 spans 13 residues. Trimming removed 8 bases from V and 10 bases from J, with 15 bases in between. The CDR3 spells CASRGGARSPLHF. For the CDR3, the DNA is TGTGCCAGTCGGGGGGGGGCTAGGTCACCCCTCCACTTT.

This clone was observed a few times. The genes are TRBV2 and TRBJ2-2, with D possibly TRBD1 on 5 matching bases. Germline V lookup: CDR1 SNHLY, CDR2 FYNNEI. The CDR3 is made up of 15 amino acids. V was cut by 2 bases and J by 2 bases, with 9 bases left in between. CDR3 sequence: CASSEQGRNTGELFF. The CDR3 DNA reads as TGTGCCAGCAGTGAACAGGGTCGAAACACCGGGGAGCTGTTTTTT.